A single sample is the source of the 27 T cell receptor beta chains below, sequenced in a study of blood T cell repertoires in COVID-19. Generated by immunoSEQ multiplex PCR, the TCRdb table keeps only in-frame clones and is missing some. Here the sample spans about 180,000 clones, around nine tenths being singletons. The source material was peripheral blood. All receptors come from a woman between 65 and 79 years old with COVID-19, enrolled during active disease.

The chain recombines TRBV9 with TRBJ2-7; 9 bases line up with TRBD1. CDR1 and CDR2 (germline): SGDLS, YYNGEE. The CDR3 has 15 amino acids. With 0 bases clipped from V and 4 bases from J, the junction kept 5 bases outside the gene matches. The CDR3 spells CASSVGDRGVYEQYF. The CDR3 region has the DNA TGTGCCAGCAGCGTAGGTGACAGGGGGGTTTACGAGCAGTACTTC.

V and J are TRBV3-1 (or the pseudogene TRBV3-2) and TRBJ2-2; no reliable D call. The CDR3 totals 15 residues. From germline, CDR1 is LGHDT and CDR2 YNNKEL (reference sequence). Trimming left V 0 bases short and J 0 bases short, with 5 bases between. The CDR3 DNA follows: TGTGCCAGCAGCCAAGATACGGCGAACACCGGGGAGCTGTTTTTT. It yields the protein CASSQDTANTGELFF.

This clone was seen just once. The rearrangement links TRBV19 to TRBJ2-3; weak D call: TRBD2 (6 bases). The CDR3 is 14 amino acids. The germline V and J ends were trimmed by 5 bases and 4 bases, with 13 bases remaining between them. Germline V gives CDR1 LNHDA, CDR2 SQIVND (reference sequence). The CDR3 DNA is TGTGCCAGTAGTCCGACTAGTTTGGCAGATACGCAGTATTTT. Protein sequence: CASSPTSLADTQYF. Supplemented by reference TRBV19 and TRBJ2-3, the full variable domain reads DGGITQSPKYLFRKEGQNVTLSCEQNLNHDAMYWYRQDPGQGLRLIYYSQIVNDFQKGDIAEGYSVSREKKESFPLTVTSAQKNPTAFYLCASSPTSLADTQYFGPGTRLTVL.

This clone has only one observation. The chain recombines TRBV9 with TRBJ2-1; TRBD2 matches 11 bases. V lost 0 bases and J lost 6; bases outside the gene matches: 5. The CDR3 loop spans 16 amino acids. Germline V CDR1 and CDR2: SGDLS, YYNGEE. The CDR3 DNA sequence: TGTGCCAGCAGCGTAGATCTAGCGGGAGGTTTCAATGAGCAGTTCTTC. The encoded protein is CASSVDLAGGFNEQFF.

CDR3 protein: CASTGQGRNYGYTF. The CDR3, as DNA: TGTGCCAGCACCGGACAGGGCCGTAACTATGGCTACACCTTC. The rearrangement joins TRBV6-6 to TRBJ1-2, with 8 bases identical to TRBD1. The germline V gene has CDR1 MNHNY and CDR2 SVGAGI (reference sequence). V gave up 7 bases and J gave up 1 base; unmatched junction bases: 5. The length of the CDR3 is 14 residues.

The CDR3 DNA is TGTGCCAGCAGTGGCAGGGAAAGGTCACCCCTCCACTTT. Translating gives CASSGRERSPLHF. V usage is TRBV25-1 and J usage is TRBJ1-6, with a tentative D call TRBD1 (5 bases). The germline V and J ends were trimmed by 4 bases and 10 bases, with 11 bases remaining between them. The germline V gene has CDR1 MGHDK and CDR2 SYGVNS. This CDR3 contains 13 residues.

The rearrangement uses TRBV18 and TRBJ1-3; the D is unclear. CDR3 length: 13 amino acids. V was clipped by 2 bases and J by 10 bases, with 12 bases between them. The germline gives CDR1 KGHSH, CDR2 LQKENI. The DNA for the CDR3 is TGTGCCAGCTCACCAGACGACGGACTAACCATATATTTT. Residues: CASSPDDGLTIYF. The variable domain in full, with the rest retrieved from reference TRBV18 and TRBJ1-3, is NAGVMQNPRHLVRRRGQEARLRCSPMKGHSHVYWYRQLPEEGLKFMVYLQKENIIDESGMPKERFSAEFPKEGPSILRIQQVVRGDSAAYFCASSPDDGLTIYFGEGSWLTVV.

The chain joins TRBV10-3 to TRBJ1-1, with D perhaps matching TRBD1 (6 bases). Trimming removed 6 bases at V and 6 bases at J, with 17 bases between. CDR3 length: 14 amino acids. Germline V lookup: CDR1 ENHRY, CDR2 SYGVKD. CDR3 DNA sequence: TGTGCCATCAGCGGCCGGGACAACATTGCTGAAGCTTTCTTT. Translating gives CAISGRDNIAEAFF.

This chain connects TRBV11-1 to TRBJ2-1; 10 nucleotides match TRBD2. Losses at the gene ends were 2 bases for V and 8 bases for J; bases not matched to a gene: 6. This CDR3 is 15 amino acids long. CDR1 is SGHAT and CDR2 is FQDESV in the germline V gene (reference sequence). The CDR3 protein is CASSLLASGSDEQFF. The CDR3 nucleotides read TGTGCCAGCAGCTTATTGGCTAGCGGGAGTGATGAGCAGTTCTTC.

The CDR3 region is CASSPPRDGGATDTQYF. CDR3 bases: TGCGCCAGCAGCCCGCCTCGTGACGGGGGAGCCACAGATACGCAGTATTTT. The chain recombines TRBV5-1 with TRBJ2-3, with a possible D match to TRBD2 (6 bases). The CDR3 length is 17 residues. V lost 4 bases to trimming and J lost 2 bases, with 20 bases between them. Germline V lookup: CDR1 SGHRS, CDR2 YFSETQ.

The chain joins TRBV13 to TRBJ1-3; a possible D gene is TRBD1 (6 bases). Germline CDR1 PRHDT, CDR2 FYEKMQ (reference sequence). V lost 6 bases to trimming and J lost 8 bases, with 17 bases between them. CDR3 size: 14 residues. The CDR3 region is CASRLDSLGDTIYF. In DNA form, the CDR3 reads TGTGCCAGCAGACTGGACAGCCTCGGGGACACCATATATTTT.

The rearrangement links TRBV11-2 to TRBJ2-3; TRBD1 aligns across 10 bases. Germline values: CDR1 SGHAT, CDR2 FQNNGV. With 4 bases clipped from V and 6 bases from J, the junction kept 4 bases outside the gene matches. This CDR3 is 14 amino acids long. CDR3 nucleotide sequence: TGTGCCAGCAGCTCGGGACAGGGGATGGATACGCAGTATTTT. Translating it yields CASSSGQGMDTQYF.

This chain connects TRBV7-9 to TRBJ2-3; D is perhaps TRBD2 (5 bases). Trimming removed 0 bases from V and 2 bases from J, with 6 bases in between. Germline V lookup: CDR1 SEHNR, CDR2 FQNEAQ (reference sequence). The CDR3 spans 14 residues. CDR3 in amino acids: CASSLAGATDTQYF. The CDR3 DNA reads as TGTGCCAGCAGCTTAGCGGGAGCCACAGATACGCAGTATTTT.

This clone was found a few times. The rearrangement links TRBV20-1 to TRBJ1-2; D uncertain. The CDR3 length is 12 residues. V gave up 3 bases and J gave up 1 base, with 6 bases separating them. The germline CDR1 and CDR2 sequences are DFQATT and SNEGSKA (reference sequence). CDR3 in amino acids: CSASIVNYGYTF. DNA of the CDR3: TGCAGTGCTAGTATCGTTAACTATGGCTACACCTTC.

This clone was counted once. The rearrangement joins TRBV5-4 to TRBJ1-4; maybe TRBD1 (5 bases). Trimming removed 0 bases from V and 4 bases from J, with 10 bases in between. The CDR3 is 15 residues long. Looked up from germline, CDR1 is SGHNT and CDR2 is YYREEE (reference sequence). In nucleotides, the CDR3 is TGTGCCAGCAGCTTGGGGGGCAGCCTTAATGAAAAACTGTTTTTT. Residues: CASSLGGSLNEKLFF. Combining the CDR3 with reference TRBV5-4 and TRBJ1-4 gives the whole variable domain ETGVTQSPTHLIKTRGQQVTLRCSSQSGHNTVSWYQQALGQGPQFIFQYYREEENGRGNFPPRFSGLQFPNYSSELNVNALELDDSALYLCASSLGGSLNEKLFFGSGTQLSVL.

This sequence joins TRBV28 and TRBJ1-2; 8 nucleotides align to TRBD1. V lost 7 bases and J lost 4; bases outside the gene matches: 8. The CDR3 loop spans 14 amino acids. Looked up from germline, CDR1 is MDHEN and CDR2 is SYDVKM. Written as DNA, the CDR3 is TGTGCCAGCAATCCGGGACAGGCCTTCTATGGCTACACCTTC. Its translation: CASNPGQAFYGYTF.

The chain has TRBV27 and TRBJ1-3; TRBD1 is a possible D gene (6 bases). Trimming left V 6 bases short and J 1 base short, with 10 bases between. CDR1 and CDR2 from the germline V gene are MNHEY and SMNVEV (reference sequence). This CDR3 region has 14 residues. CDR3 residues: CASRPTGSGNTIYF. For the CDR3, the DNA is TGTGCCAGCAGGCCTACAGGGTCTGGAAACACCATATATTTT.

The chain uses TRBV30 and TRBJ1-2, with TRBD1 identical over 7 bases. From germline, CDR1 is GTSNPN and CDR2 SVGIG (reference sequence). The CDR3 totals 13 residues. With 8 bases clipped from V and 6 bases from J, the junction kept 12 bases outside the gene matches. In nucleotides, the CDR3 is TGTGCCCGAACTTTCAGGGGGGACAATGGCTACACCTTC. It is translated as CARTFRGDNGYTF. The whole variable domain, filled in from reference TRBV30 and TRBJ1-2, reads SQTIHQWPATLVQPVGSPLSLECTVEGTSNPNLYWYRQAAGRGLQLLFYSVGIGQISSEVPQNLSASRPQDRQFILSSKKLLLSDSGFYLCARTFRGDNGYTFGSGTRLTVV.

This chain connects TRBV12-3 or TRBV12-4 to TRBJ1-2; tentative D call: TRBD1 (5 bases). The CDR3 runs to 13 residues. V was clipped by 1 base and J by 3 bases, with 6 bases between them. The CDR3 loop is CASSLGGDYGYTF. Here the CDR3 DNA reads TGTGCCAGCAGTTTAGGGGGCGACTATGGCTACACCTTC.

The chain recombines TRBV30 with TRBJ2-5, with TRBD2 as a possible D gene (5 bases). Trimming took 4 bases from V and 5 from J, leaving 11 bases between them. Germline CDR1 GTSNPN, CDR2 SVGIG (reference sequence). The CDR3 has 12 amino acids. The CDR3 protein is CAWIGLGETQYF. CDR3 sequence (DNA): TGTGCCTGGATCGGACTCGGGGAGACCCAGTACTTC. Drawing the rest from reference TRBV30 and TRBJ2-5, the complete variable domain is SQTIHQWPATLVQPVGSPLSLECTVEGTSNPNLYWYRQAAGRGLQLLFYSVGIGQISSEVPQNLSASRPQDRQFILSSKKLLLSDSGFYLCAWIGLGETQYFGPGTRLLVL.

The chain joins TRBV19 to TRBJ2-2; 10 bases fit TRBD2. Germline V gene lookup returns CDR1 LNHDA and CDR2 SQIVND (reference sequence). The CDR3 length is 17 residues. J gave up 4 bases and V 4 bases, and 9 bases lay outside the gene matches. This chain's CDR3 is CASSKLAGSRGTGELFF. Written as DNA, the CDR3 is TGTGCCAGTAGTAAACTAGCGGGATCTAGGGGCACCGGGGAGCTGTTTTTT.

CDR3 sequence: CASRSSGSGQYF. The DNA of the CDR3 is TGTGCCAGCAGGTCCAGCGGGAGCGGGCAGTATTTT. The chain joins TRBV5-6 to TRBJ2-3; 8 bases match TRBD2. Germline trimming cut 5 bases from V and 11 bases from J; bases unmatched to any gene: 7. The CDR3 totals 12 residues. CDR1 and CDR2 from the germline V gene are SGHDT and YYEEEE.

The rearrangement uses TRBV2 and TRBJ2-7; possible D gene TRBD2, 6 bases. Germline values: CDR1 SNHLY, CDR2 FYNNEI. Trimming stripped 11 bases from V and 1 base from J, with 12 bases between. The CDR3 length is 12 residues. The CDR3, as DNA: TGTGCCTACGGGGACTTATCCTACGAGCAGTACTTC. Translated: CAYGDLSYEQYF.

The chain combines TRBV9 with TRBJ2-5, with 9 bases lining up with TRBD1. V gave up 0 bases and J gave up 4 bases; unmatched junction bases: 7. Germline lookup yields CDR1 SGDLS and CDR2 YYNGEE. There are 16 residues in the CDR3. CDR3 coding DNA: TGTGCCAGCAGCGTAGAGGGGACAGGGTGGTTAGAGACCCAGTACTTC. Protein sequence: CASSVEGTGWLETQYF.

CDR3 residues: CASSLSPGLAANYEQYF. As DNA, the CDR3 is TGTGCCAGCAGTTTATCACCGGGACTAGCGGCCAACTACGAGCAGTACTTC. This sequence joins TRBV27 and TRBJ2-7, with 11 bases fitting TRBD2. With 0 bases clipped from V and 3 bases from J, the junction kept 7 bases outside the gene matches. The CDR3 spans 17 residues. Germline V lookup: CDR1 MNHEY, CDR2 SMNVEV (reference sequence).

The chain recombines TRBV28 with TRBJ1-1; 7 bases match TRBD1. Trimming cost V 2 bases and J 1 base; bases outside gene matches: 7. Germline CDR1 and CDR2: MDHEN and SYDVKM. This CDR3 has 16 amino acids. CDR3 in amino acids: CASSLMAGGRNTEAFF. The CDR3 region has the DNA TGTGCCAGCAGTTTAATGGCAGGGGGAAGGAACACTGAAGCTTTCTTT.

This clone was seen just once. The chain uses TRBV9 and TRBJ2-2; 8 bases map to TRBD2. CDR1 and CDR2 from the germline V gene are SGDLS and YYNGEE. This CDR3 region has 17 residues. Trimming at V came to 3 bases and at J to 1 base, leaving 8 bases not matched to a gene. The CDR3 DNA reads TGTGCCAGCAGCGAGGGCCCTAGCGGGCTGAACACCGGGGAGCTGTTTTTT. Residues: CASSEGPSGLNTGELFF.